This TCR beta chain was sequenced during a study of cytomegalovirus exposure and HLA in healthy donors. On this clone itself: Its antigen is unidentified.

General study points: When analyzed later, a missense DCLRE1C variant was found to be linked to TCR beta V- and J-gene trimming. Several V segments, TRBV6-2 and TRBV6-3 among them, could not be told apart and were dropped.

CDR3 size: 18 residues. Looked up from germline, CDR1 is KGHSH and CDR2 is LQKENI. V was trimmed by 3 bases and J by 0 bases, leaving 19 bases between them. The PCR contained 60 Vbeta and 13 Jbeta primers. Per the authors' pipeline: Approximately 11 million of about 80 million unique TCR beta chains were shared, per a later count. Clones were sequenced by immunoSEQ multiplex PCR, and TCRdb holds only the in-frame ones, with some missing. V, J and clone size are those of that table, while D and trimming were read from the DNA. The profile shows about 73,000 clones, 65% to 80% of them singletons. Sample: PBMCs. The source is a man aged 65-85 years in good health and CMV-seronegative. The chain combines TRBV18 with TRBJ2-3, with a possible D match to TRBD2 (6 bases). CDR3 DNA: TGTGCCAGCTCACCTCTTCCAGCATCGGGACTTAGCACAGATACGCAGTATTTT. The encoded protein is CASSPLPASGLSTDTQYF.